This T cell receptor beta chain was captured by sequencing in a study of identical twins. CDR1 SGHRS and CDR2 YFSETQ come from the germline V gene. The V and J ends lost 4 bases and 5 bases, in that order; junction bases with no gene match: 10. This CDR3 has 15 amino acids. Study conclusions and caveats: Models underestimated out-of-frame TCR alpha sharing in monozygotic twins. Weaker excess sharing between twins was seen in beta out-of-frame sequences.

Points on this clonotype: Its antigen remains unidentified.

Template switching, a step in the protocol, added a universal primer site, and cDNA carried unique molecular identifiers. TCRdb called the 5' RACE reads again in MiXCR, with one record for every CDR3 protein. The sample includes 400,000 to 500,000 distinct CDR3 sequences, around a sixth of them seen just once. The V and J genes are TRBV5-1 and TRBJ1-2; 8 bases are a match to TRBD1. The TCR was taken from a man in his forties or fifties in good health. The specimen was naive T cells sorted from blood. This CDR3 reads CASSTWTGSPYGYTF. Written as DNA, the CDR3 is TGCGCCAGCAGCACCTGGACAGGGTCCCCTTATGGCTACACCTTC.